Listed here is a single T cell receptor (beta chain). The antigen remains unidentified. Measured with immunoSEQ multiplex PCR; TCRdb has only the in-frame clones, and not every one. The sample lists around 180,000 clones; approximately 92% were seen once. These data come from a study of T cell responses to AZD1222 COVID-19 vaccine. Study context: Second doses that came at about 4 or about 12 weeks were put together. Study results and limitations: The study identified only six AZD1222 recipients as seropositive at baseline. With two AZD1222 doses given, Spike-specific TCR breadth and depth both rose. Repertoire samples came only from after the peak T cell response.

Looked up from germline, CDR1 is LGHNA and CDR2 is YSLEER. This CDR3 has 17 amino acids. V was trimmed by 0 bases and J by 4 bases, leaving 16 bases between them. The source was peripheral blood, collected on day 0 of AZD1222 vaccination. This rearrangement joins TRBV4-3 to TRBJ2-1; D gene ambiguous. This sequence was found in an adult in good health. For the CDR3, the DNA is TGCGCCAGCAGCCAAGATCCCGACCCGTTGCCTTACAATGAGCAGTTCTTC. Its protein product is CASSQDPDPLPYNEQFF.